This TCR beta chain was retrieved from a study of blood T cell repertoires in COVID-19. With 0 bases clipped from V and 3 bases from J, the junction kept 4 bases outside the gene matches. The germline V gene has CDR1 LGHNA and CDR2 YSLEER. The CDR3 is made up of 16 amino acids. Generated by immunoSEQ multiplex PCR, the TCRdb table keeps only in-frame clones and is missing some. The repertoire holds approximately 230,000 clones, with 70% to 90% as singletons. Sequencing was done on a sample of peripheral blood. The TCR was taken from a woman younger than 45 with COVID-19, enrolled during active disease. This chain links TRBV4-3 with TRBJ2-2, with 7 nucleotides matching TRBD1. The CDR3: CASSQDRTGHTGELFF. The CDR3 nucleotides read TGCGCCAGCAGCCAAGACCGGACAGGCCACACCGGGGAGCTGTTTTTT.